This passage covers 27 T cell receptor beta chains from one sample sequenced in a study of T cells in Graves' hyperthyroidism and ophthalmopathy. TCR beta CDR3 sequences were amplified from RNA transcripts. First-round RT-PCR targeting the TCR CDR3 was performed with the HTBI primer set. TCRdb passed the multiplex PCR reads through MiXCR, listing each CDR3 protein once. The table records roughly 550,000 distinct CDR3 sequences, about 16% of them present only once. Sequenced input: blood. The receptors here all came from a woman aged 25 to 39 with Graves' ophthalmopathy.

This clonotype was counted many times. This chain connects TRBV20-1 to TRBJ1-5, with 7 bases matching TRBD1. This CDR3 is built from 14 residues. The germline V gene encodes CDR1 DFQATT and CDR2 SNEGSKA (reference sequence). V gave up 3 bases and J gave up 6 bases; unmatched junction bases: 8. CDR3 sequence reads: CSASDPRGTQPQHF. DNA for the CDR3: TGCAGTGCTAGCGACCCCAGGGGGACTCAGCCCCAGCATTTT.

This clonotype was recorded many times. The CDR3 loop reads CASSLLRQDEQYF. CDR3 nucleotide sequence: TGTGCCAGCAGCTTACTCCGACAGGACGAGCAGTACTTC. The J gene is TRBJ2-7, the V gene TRBV7-8, with D tentatively TRBD1 (6 bases). The CDR3 extends over 13 amino acids. Trimming removed 2 bases from V and 5 bases from J, with 10 bases in between. CDR1 and CDR2 (germline): SGHVS, FQNEAQ.

The CDR3 DNA sequence: TGTGCCAGCAGTTCAGGTTTACCCGTTGGCTCCTACGAGCAGTACTTC. Translation gives CASSSGLPVGSYEQYF. The chain joins TRBV6-5 to TRBJ2-7; unclear D gene. Germline CDR1 is MNHEY and CDR2 is SVGAGI. Trimming removed 4 bases from V and 0 bases from J, with 16 bases in between. CDR3 size: 16 residues.

This clonotype was seen at least ten times. J is TRBJ2-1 and V is TRBV12-5; 10 bases align to TRBD1. The germline gives CDR1 LGHNT, CDR2 FRNRAP. V lost 0 bases, J lost 7 bases, and 15 bases stayed unmatched. This CDR3 contains 19 residues. The CDR3 protein is CASGLVHLFQRTGGNEQFF. The CDR3 nucleotides read TGTGCTAGTGGTTTGGTACACCTCTTCCAGCGGACAGGGGGTAATGAGCAGTTCTTC.

This clonotype was seen repeatedly, ten times or more. The V gene is TRBV6-6, the J gene TRBJ2-7; 12 nucleotides align to TRBD1. CDR3 length: 16 amino acids. Germline values: CDR1 MNHNY, CDR2 SVGAGI (reference sequence). The ends lost 1 base at V and 5 bases at J; junction bases unmatched: 6. CDR3 region: CASSYYLGQGAHEQYF. DNA of the CDR3: TGTGCCAGCAGTTACTACCTGGGACAGGGGGCCCACGAGCAGTACTTC.

The chain couples TRBV5-1 to TRBJ2-1; D call uncertain. The ends were cut back, 6 bases at V and 1 base at J, with 8 bases in the middle. The germline V gene encodes CDR1 SGHRS and CDR2 YFSETQ. This CDR3 is built from 13 residues. CDR3 sequence: CASTTTSYNEQFF. The CDR3 DNA is TGCGCCAGCACCACTACTTCCTACAATGAGCAGTTCTTC.

This clonotype was counted ten times or more. The chain combines TRBV12-3 or TRBV12-4 with TRBJ1-4, with D uncertain. This CDR3 region has 14 residues. Deletions cut 6 bases from V and 1 base from J, with 9 bases between. Here the CDR3 DNA reads TGTGCCAGCAGCGTAAGCGGAACTAATGAAAAACTGTTTTTT. It translates to CASSVSGTNEKLFF.

This clonotype was counted a few times. The DNA for the CDR3 is TGTGCCATTCTGGGGGCGGCGTCTAATCAGCCCCAGCATTTT. This codes for CAILGAASNQPQHF. The genes are TRBV28 and TRBJ1-5; D might be TRBD1 (6 bases). The CDR3 length is 14 residues. Germline CDR1 MDHEN, CDR2 SYDVKM. V lost 10 bases to trimming and J lost 4 bases, with 17 bases between them.

V and J are TRBV5-1 and TRBJ1-2; 7 bases are shared with TRBD1. This CDR3 is built from 13 residues. Germline CDR1 and CDR2: SGHRS and YFSETQ. Trimming cost V 6 bases and J 6 bases; bases outside gene matches: 8. Written as DNA, the CDR3 is TGCGCCAGCAAGTTACAGGGGTCGCATGGCTACACCTTC. Amino acid sequence: CASKLQGSHGYTF. Together with reference TRBV5-1 and TRBJ1-2, the CDR3 gives the full variable domain: KAGVTQTPRYLIKTRGQQVTLSCSPISGHRSVSWYQQTPGQGLQFLFEYFSETQRNKGNFPGRFSGRQFSNSRSEMNVSTLELGDSALYLCASKLQGSHGYTFGSGTRLTVV.

This clonotype occurred many times. The chain has TRBV7-2 and TRBJ1-2; 7 bases line up with TRBD1. V was clipped by 1 base and J by 7 bases; unmatched bases: 6. Per germline, CDR1 SGHTA and CDR2 FQGNSA. CDR3 size: 14 residues. The CDR3 nucleotides are TGTGCCAGCAGCTTAGAACAGGGGTCGGCTGGCTACACCTTC. Its translation is CASSLEQGSAGYTF. The variable domain in full, completed from reference TRBV7-2 and TRBJ1-2, reads GAGVSQSPSNKVTEKGKDVELRCDPISGHTALYWYRQSLGQGLEFLIYFQGNSAPDKSGLPSDRFSAERTGGSVSTLTIQRTQQEDSAVYLCASSLEQGSAGYTFGSGTRLTVV.

The gene calls are TRBV28 and TRBJ1-3; the D gene is possibly TRBD1 (5 bases). The CDR3 length is 14 residues. CDR1 and CDR2 (germline): MDHEN, SYDVKM. With 6 bases removed from V and 0 bases from J, the gap between germline ends came to 9 bases. CDR3 region: CASRGPYSGNTIYF. Here the CDR3 DNA reads TGTGCCAGCAGGGGACCGTACTCTGGAAACACCATATATTTT.

This clonotype was observed at least ten times. J is TRBJ2-3 and V is TRBV18; 9 bases are shared with TRBD2. V trimming: 3 bases; J trimming: 2 bases; junction bases outside the gene matches: 3. This CDR3 has 15 residues. Germline assignment: CDR1 KGHSH and CDR2 LQKENI. CDR3 amino acids: CASSPTSGYTDTQYF. In nucleotides, the CDR3 is TGTGCCAGCTCACCTACTAGCGGGTACACAGATACGCAGTATTTT. Using reference TRBV18 and TRBJ2-3 for the parts outside the CDR3, the full variable domain is NAGVMQNPRHLVRRRGQEARLRCSPMKGHSHVYWYRQLPEEGLKFMVYLQKENIIDESGMPKERFSAEFPKEGPSILRIQQVVRGDSAAYFCASSPTSGYTDTQYFGPGTRLTVL.

The genes are TRBV6-1 and TRBJ2-5; D unresolved. The CDR3 has 15 residues. V shed 8 bases and J shed 1 base, with 17 bases lying between them. Germline CDR1 is MNHNS and CDR2 is SASEGT. CDR3 in DNA: TGTGCCAGCCGAGGTCTCCTCACCCCCCAAGAGACCCAGTACTTC. Translating it yields CASRGLLTPQETQYF.

This clonotype was found many times. The rearrangement links TRBV12-3 or TRBV12-4 to TRBJ2-1; 14 bases line up with TRBD2. There are 16 residues in the CDR3. V shed 5 bases and J 7 bases; nucleotides not matched to a gene: 7. The CDR3 protein is CASSRGLAGVINEQFF. The CDR3 region has the DNA TGTGCCAGCAGTCGGGGACTAGCGGGAGTGATAAATGAGCAGTTCTTC.

This clonotype was observed a few times. The chain recombines TRBV29-1 with TRBJ2-7, with no clear D. This CDR3 has 11 residues. V lost 6 bases, J lost 4 bases, and 10 bases lay in between. CDR1 SQVTM and CDR2 ANQGSEA come from the germline V gene. The CDR3 is CSVADEYEQYF. In DNA form, the CDR3 reads TGCAGCGTCGCGGACGAGTACGAGCAGTACTTC.

This clonotype has a count of ten or more. J is TRBJ1-1 and V is TRBV12-3 or TRBV12-4; D may be TRBD1 (5 bases). This CDR3 spans 12 amino acids. V was trimmed by 8 bases and J by 11 bases, leaving 18 bases between them. The CDR3 region has the DNA TGTGCCAGCGGTACGTCGGGGGAGGTCGCTTTCTTT. Protein sequence: CASGTSGEVAFF.

This clonotype was observed at least ten times. V is TRBV6-2 or TRBV6-3 and J is TRBJ1-2, with TRBD1 matching over 7 bases. The CDR3 contains 15 residues. J was trimmed by 0 bases and V by 5 bases; bases with no gene match: 6. Germline values: CDR1 MNHEY, CDR2 SVGEGT. CDR3 nucleotides: TGTGCCAGCAGTGCTACAGGGACAGCTAACTATGGCTACACCTTC. This gives the protein CASSATGTANYGYTF.

This clonotype was counted many times. The rearrangement uses TRBV7-2 and TRBJ2-7, with 7 bases fitting TRBD2. CDR3 length: 16 residues. The V gene's germline CDR1 is SGHTA and CDR2 FQGNSA. J gave up 5 bases and V 1 base, and 11 bases lay outside the gene matches. CDR3 DNA: TGTGCCAGCAGCTTAGGTTGGGGGAGGGTACGAAACGAGCAGTACTTC. This encodes CASSLGWGRVRNEQYF.

This rearrangement joins TRBV28 to TRBJ2-5; 7 bases line up with TRBD2. This CDR3 has 14 residues. V was clipped by 5 bases and J by 0 bases; unmatched bases: 3. Germline loops: CDR1 MDHEN, CDR2 SYDVKM. In DNA form, the CDR3 reads TGTGCCAGCAGTCAAGCGGGAAACCAAGAGACCCAGTACTTC. Translated, it gives CASSQAGNQETQYF.

The rearrangement joins TRBV14 to TRBJ1-2; no definite D call. Per germline, CDR1 SGHDN and CDR2 FVKESK. CDR3 length: 16 amino acids. V was shortened by 1 base and J by 0 bases, with 12 bases between the two germline ends. The CDR3 nucleotides are TGTGCCAGCAGCCAAGTGGGCGACGGAACTAACTATGGCTACACCTTC. Protein product: CASSQVGDGTNYGYTF.

This clonotype occurred many times. The CDR3 DNA follows: TGTGCCACCGGGGGGACGGACCCCTACGAGCAGTACTTC. Its translation is CATGGTDPYEQYF. This chain links TRBV18 with TRBJ2-7, with TRBD2 identical over 7 bases. Per the germline V gene, CDR1 is KGHSH and CDR2 is LQKENI. V lost 10 bases and J lost 2; bases outside the gene matches: 8. The CDR3 covers 13 residues.

This clonotype was seen many times. This chain connects TRBV20-1 to TRBJ1-5, with D maybe TRBD1 (5 bases). V was clipped by 7 bases and J by 0 bases, with 13 bases between them. This CDR3 is 14 amino acids long. Germline CDR1 and CDR2: DFQATT and SNEGSKA (reference sequence). CDR3 residues: CSVTRQNSNQPQHF. DNA of the CDR3: TGCAGTGTCACCCGACAGAATAGCAATCAGCCCCAGCATTTT.

To note about this clonotype: This may stem from a read error, because a much larger clone lies one nucleotide away. J is TRBJ2-3 and V is TRBV29-1; a weak D match, TRBD2 (6 bases). The CDR3 consists of 13 residues. Trimming pared 8 bases from V and 2 bases from J, leaving 14 bases between. Germline CDR1 and CDR2: SQVTM and ANQGSEA. The CDR3 loop reads CSMSGSVTDTQYF. Written as DNA, the CDR3 is TGCAGCATGAGCGGGTCCGTCACAGATACGCAGTATTTT.

This chain joins TRBV20-1 and TRBJ1-5; D ambiguous. The CDR3 covers 14 residues. The V end was cut by 3 bases, the J end by 2 bases, with 11 bases between. In germline, CDR1 is DFQATT, CDR2 SNEGSKA (reference sequence). CDR3 nucleotides: TGCAGTGCTAGCAACATTCGAGGCAATCAGCCCCAGCATTTT. Translation gives CSASNIRGNQPQHF.

The J gene is TRBJ2-7, the V gene TRBV29-1, with TRBD2 identical over 12 bases. Germline V gives CDR1 SQVTM, CDR2 ANQGSEA. The J segment lost 10 bases and the V segment lost 6 bases, leaving 7 bases of the junction unmatched. This CDR3 is built from 12 residues. CDR3 protein: CSVHLAGGEQYF. The CDR3 DNA reads as TGCAGCGTGCATCTAGCGGGAGGGGAACAGTACTTC.

The V and J genes are TRBV18 and TRBJ1-2; TRBD1 agrees at 7 bases. V was clipped by 6 bases and J by 3 bases; unmatched bases: 10. This CDR3 has 15 amino acids. Germline V gene sequence: CDR1 KGHSH, CDR2 LQKENI. Here the CDR3 reads CASSPGQPQHYGYTF. CDR3 nucleotide sequence: TGTGCCAGCTCGCCGGGACAGCCCCAGCACTATGGCTACACCTTC.

This clonotype was counted between two and nine times. CDR3 DNA sequence: TGCGCCAGCAGCTCAGACGGGGACAACACCAATGAGCAGTTCTTC. Its translation is CASSSDGDNTNEQFF. V gene TRBV4-3 combines with J gene TRBJ2-1; weak D call: TRBD1 (6 bases). V lost 5 bases and J 6 bases, leaving 17 bases between the germline ends. Germline V CDR1 and CDR2: LGHNA, YSLEER. This CDR3 has 15 residues.